This T cell receptor (beta chain) was identified during a study of regulatory T cells in long-lasting Graves disease. Regarding time point: newly diagnosed GD, antithyroid drugs for less than 3 months. The TCR library was made from RNA that had been extracted from PBMCs in TRIzol. Trimming removed 2 bases at V and 8 bases at J, with 15 bases between. The length of the CDR3 is 13 residues. The germline V gene encodes CDR1 GTSNPN and CDR2 SVGIG (reference sequence). Building the TCR beta libraries relied on iRepertoire HTBI primers, and CDR3 regions underwent Arm-PCR. TCRdb passed the multiplex PCR reads through MiXCR, listing each CDR3 protein once. This repertoire shows approximately 350,000 distinct CDR3 sequences, about 10% found once; its top ten account for approximately 17%. This sample was also put to use in a study of T cells in Graves' hyperthyroidism and ophthalmopathy.

The clonotype was recovered from a woman aged 18-30 years with Graves disease. The sequencing used peripheral blood mononuclear cells (PBMCs), collected at new diagnosis, from a patient treated with antithyroid drugs. The chain recombines TRBV30 with TRBJ1-2; tentative D call: TRBD1 (5 bases). The CDR3 region is CAWSFGTGNGYTF. The CDR3 DNA is TGTGCCTGGAGTTTCGGGACGGGGAACGGCTACACCTTC.